This T cell receptor (beta chain) was identified in a study of PD-1 blockade in classical Hodgkin lymphoma. Study context: Nivolumab dosing for patients was 3 mg/kg, administered intravenously every 2 weeks. Study-wide results and caveats: Whatever underlies the repertoire differences (possibly disease activity or prior therapy) remains undefined. TCR diversity rose significantly by C4D1 in CD4+ but not CD8+ cells.

This clone was found once. Antigen: not known. Sequenced by immunoSEQ multiplex PCR; TCRdb stores in-frame clones only, minus some. The sample consists of about 40,000 clones, 87% of them appearing once. Every patient had relapsed following autologous stem cell transplantation, and cohorts differed in brentuximab vedotin exposure. This clonotype was obtained from a human donor with classical Hodgkin lymphoma. The sample was peripheral blood mononuclear cells (PBMCs), taken at baseline.

DNA for the CDR3: TGTGCCAGCAGCTTAGACGACAGACTTAACTCCTACGAGCAGTACTTC. This codes for CASSLDDRLNSYEQYF. V gene TRBV7-9 combines with J gene TRBJ2-5, with TRBD1 as a possible D gene (5 bases). The end of the DNA aligns better with TRBJ2-7, so the J call may be wrong. Germline lookup yields CDR1 SEHNR and CDR2 FQNEAQ (reference sequence). CDR3 size: 16 residues.